The 30 T cell receptor beta chains below all came from one sample that was sequenced in a study of regulatory T cells in long-lasting Graves disease. Sequencing libraries for TCR beta were prepared with iRepertoire HTBI primers and Arm-PCR of CDR3 regions. TCRdb itself ran the multiplex PCR reads through MiXCR, one entry per CDR3 protein. The sample includes about 470,000 distinct CDR3 sequences, around 20% of them seen just once. Specified time point: persistent/refractory GD, antithyroid drugs over 5 years with positive TRAb. TCR sequences were obtained from RNA taken from PBMCs. Source: peripheral blood mononuclear cells (PBMCs), taken when the disease was refractory, from a patient treated with antithyroid drugs. These receptors all stem from a female donor with Graves disease.

The V gene is TRBV6-9, the J gene TRBJ2-2; D not resolved. The CDR3 is 15 residues long. Per germline, CDR1 MNHGY and CDR2 SVAAGI. Trimming cost V 3 bases and J 4 bases, with 12 bases left between them. CDR3 residues: CASSYSGSSTGELFF. The CDR3 region has the DNA TGTGCCAGCAGTTACTCGGGCAGTTCCACCGGGGAGCTGTTTTTT.

The V and J genes are TRBV14 and TRBJ2-5; tentative D call: TRBD1 (6 bases). CDR1 SGHDN and CDR2 FVKESK come from the germline V gene. Deletions cut 5 bases from V and 1 base from J, with 14 bases between. This CDR3 comprises 15 residues. The CDR3 is CASSETGRGQETQYF. The CDR3 DNA reads TGTGCCAGCAGCGAGACAGGAAGGGGCCAAGAGACCCAGTACTTC.

This clonotype has at least ten counts. V usage is TRBV11-2 and J usage is TRBJ2-5; D uncertain. The CDR3 length is 15 residues. The V and J ends lost 3 bases and 2 bases respectively, with 13 bases between them. Germline V gene sequence: CDR1 SGHAT, CDR2 FQNNGV. Written as DNA, the CDR3 is TGTGCCAGCAGCTTGGGAACAATCGCTCAAGAGACCCAGTACTTC. Translating gives CASSLGTIAQETQYF. The complete variable domain, with remaining parts taken from reference TRBV11-2 and TRBJ2-5, reads EAGVAQSPRYKIIEKRQSVAFWCNPISGHATLYWYQQILGQGPKLLIQFQNNGVVDDSQLPKDRFSAERLKGVDSTLKIQPAKLEDSAVYLCASSLGTIAQETQYFGPGTRLLVL.

This clonotype occurred a few times. The chain is built from TRBV9 and TRBJ1-1; no definite D call. Germline CDR1 and CDR2: SGDLS and YYNGEE. The CDR3 has 15 amino acids. Trimming removed 0 bases at V and 1 base at J, with 10 bases between. The CDR3 DNA is TGTGCCAGCAGCGTAGTCGCGGCAGGGAACACTGAAGCTTTCTTT. The encoded protein is CASSVVAAGNTEAFF.

This chain joins TRBV11-3 and TRBJ2-3; TRBD2 matches 14 bases. This CDR3 is built from 16 residues. J was trimmed by 3 bases and V by 5 bases; bases with no gene match: 4. In germline, CDR1 is SGHNT, CDR2 YENEEA. The CDR3 coding sequence is TGTGCCAGCAGCCAAGGGACTAGCGGGAGAACAGATACGCAGTATTTT. This codes for CASSQGTSGRTDTQYF.

In this sample, this clonotype turned up many times. V usage is TRBV18 and J usage is TRBJ1-6; no clear D. This CDR3 spans 15 amino acids. Trimming removed 3 bases at V and 6 bases at J, with 12 bases between. The germline gives CDR1 KGHSH, CDR2 LQKENI. The CDR3 coding sequence is TGTGCCAGCTCACCGGTTGACGGCCGTAATTCACCCCTCCACTTT. It encodes CASSPVDGRNSPLHF.

The chain employs TRBV29-1 and TRBJ2-7, with D perhaps TRBD1 (5 bases). Trimming took off 4 bases at V and 1 base at J, with 17 bases between the two ends. The CDR3 has 15 residues. The germline CDR1 and CDR2 sequences are SQVTM and ANQGSEA. The CDR3 DNA follows: TGCAGCGTTGTAGGGGTCAACAGGTTATCCTACGAGCAGTACTTC. Its protein product is CSVVGVNRLSYEQYF.

J is TRBJ2-7 and V is TRBV5-1; 7 bases map to TRBD2. Germline V gene lookup returns CDR1 SGHRS and CDR2 YFSETQ. Losses at the gene ends were 2 bases for V and 0 bases for J; bases not matched to a gene: 11. The CDR3 consists of 17 residues. The CDR3 coding sequence is TGCGCCAGCAGCTTAAGGGGTTCGCGGGAGTTCTCCTACGAGCAGTACTTC. Translated: CASSLRGSREFSYEQYF.

This clonotype was recorded a few times. The chain has TRBV5-5 and TRBJ2-7, with D possibly being TRBD1 (6 bases). The germline V gene has CDR1 SGHKS and CDR2 YYEKEE (reference sequence). CDR3 length: 16 residues. Trimming took 0 bases from V and 2 from J, leaving 15 bases between them. CDR3 region: CASSLELRQEPYEQYF. The CDR3 DNA is TGTGCCAGCAGCTTGGAATTAAGACAGGAACCCTACGAGCAGTACTTC. Combining the CDR3 with reference TRBV5-5 and TRBJ2-7 gives the whole variable domain DAGVTQSPTHLIKTRGQQVTLRCSPISGHKSVSWYQQVLGQGPQFIFQYYEKEERGRGNFPDRFSARQFPNYSSELNVNALLLGDSALYLCASSLELRQEPYEQYFGPGTRLTVT.

As to this clonotype: A much larger clone sits a single nucleotide away, making a read error possible. The CDR3 region is CATRRQSLAKNIQYF. The CDR3 DNA reads as TGTGCCACCCGTAGACAGAGTTTAGCCAAAAACATTCAGTACTTC. This chain links TRBV15 with TRBJ2-4; the D gene is possibly TRBD1 (5 bases). This CDR3 has 15 amino acids. V lost 8 bases and J 0 bases, leaving 14 bases between the germline ends. In germline, CDR1 is LNHNV, CDR2 YYDKDF (reference sequence).

This clonotype was seen at least ten times. V usage is TRBV11-2 and J usage is TRBJ1-1; 7 nucleotides match TRBD1. Losses at the gene ends were 5 bases for V and 2 bases for J; bases not matched to a gene: 8. The V gene's germline CDR1 is SGHAT and CDR2 FQNNGV. The CDR3 consists of 15 residues. The CDR3 coding sequence is TGTGCCAGCAGCCCAGGGGGGTCCTTCAACACTGAAGCTTTCTTT. This gives the protein CASSPGGSFNTEAFF.

The chain employs TRBV6-5 and TRBJ1-3; no definite D call. Germline values: CDR1 MNHEY, CDR2 SVGAGI. Trimming left V 0 bases short and J 0 bases short, with 15 bases between. This CDR3 spans 18 amino acids. The CDR3 region is CASSYSGVSRTSGNTIYF. In DNA form, the CDR3 reads TGTGCCAGCAGTTACTCGGGAGTGAGCAGAACCTCTGGAAACACCATATATTTT.

This clonotype has ten or more counts. This CDR3 reads CASSYRPGGGEQYF. CDR3 in DNA: TGTGCCAGCAGTTACAGGCCAGGGGGAGGCGAGCAGTACTTC. J is TRBJ2-7 and V is TRBV6-5; D perhaps matches TRBD1 (7 bases). V was shortened by 2 bases and J by 6 bases, with 14 bases between the two germline ends. Germline V CDR1 and CDR2: MNHEY, SVGAGI. The CDR3 totals 14 residues.

This clonotype was picked up many times. The rearrangement joins TRBV6-1 to TRBJ1-2, with D maybe TRBD1 (5 bases). CDR1 is MNHNS, CDR2 SASEGT, per germline. The germline V and J ends were trimmed by 6 bases and 6 bases, with 20 bases remaining between them. The CDR3 runs to 15 residues. As DNA, the CDR3 is TGTGCCAGCAGCGTTGTGGGACGCATCCTGGATGGCTACACCTTC. Amino acids: CASSVVGRILDGYTF.

This clonotype appeared many times. The chain uses TRBV6-1 and TRBJ2-7; D is uncertain. In germline, CDR1 is MNHNS, CDR2 SASEGT. The CDR3 has 13 residues. V lost 6 bases to trimming and J lost 5 bases, with 14 bases between them. This chain's CDR3 is CASSPGPGDEQYF. In nucleotides, the CDR3 is TGTGCCAGCAGCCCCGGGCCCGGTGACGAGCAGTACTTC.

This clonotype was counted ten times or more. This chain joins TRBV6-5 and TRBJ1-1, with a possible D match to TRBD1 (5 bases). The germline gives CDR1 MNHEY, CDR2 SVGAGI. The CDR3 runs to 15 residues. Trimming cost V 0 bases and J 0 bases, with 8 bases left between them. CDR3: CASSYSIGVNTEAFF. DNA of the CDR3: TGTGCCAGCAGTTACTCGATAGGGGTGAACACTGAAGCTTTCTTT.

This clonotype was observed many times. The chain has TRBV5-5 and TRBJ1-1; 8 positions agree with TRBD1. The CDR3 loop spans 16 amino acids. CDR1 SGHKS and CDR2 YYEKEE come from the germline V gene (reference sequence). V shed 4 bases, J shed 4 bases, and the junction held 12 bases outside the gene matches. CDR3 nucleotide sequence: TGTGCCAGCAGCCCTCGACAGGGGAGGAGTGGCACTGAAGCTTTCTTT. Residues: CASSPRQGRSGTEAFF.

This clonotype came up a few times. For the CDR3, the DNA is TGTGCCATCAGTGATGGCGGGAATCAGCCCCAGCATTTT. Translation: CAISDGGNQPQHF. V and J are TRBV10-3 and TRBJ1-5; D gene uncertain. The CDR3 has 13 residues. Trimming removed 3 bases at V and 4 bases at J, with 7 bases between. Germline V lookup: CDR1 ENHRY, CDR2 SYGVKD.

This clonotype was detected many times. The rearrangement links TRBV7-2 to TRBJ1-3; D remains ambiguous. Trimming shortened V by 2 bases and J by 0 bases, and 11 bases separated the two germline ends. CDR3 length equals 16 residues. The germline CDR1 and CDR2 sequences are SGHTA and FQGNSA. The CDR3 here is CASSLRPPGSGNTIYF. In DNA, the CDR3 is TGTGCCAGCAGCTTAAGGCCTCCAGGCTCTGGAAACACCATATATTTT.

The V and J genes are TRBV29-1 and TRBJ2-7; tentative D call: TRBD1 (7 bases). The CDR3 is made up of 15 amino acids. Germline values: CDR1 SQVTM, CDR2 ANQGSEA. The germline V and J ends were trimmed by 0 bases and 4 bases, with 16 bases remaining between them. CDR3 protein: CSVEDPAQGGYEQYF. As DNA, the CDR3 is TGCAGCGTTGAAGATCCCGCGCAGGGGGGATACGAGCAGTACTTC.

This clonotype occurred many times. The CDR3 sequence: CASSLSRNNLYGYTF. CDR3 sequence (DNA): TGTGCCAGCAGTTTGTCACGGAACAACCTCTATGGCTACACCTTC. This rearrangement joins TRBV12-3 or TRBV12-4 to TRBJ1-2; D call uncertain. Trimming removed 3 bases at V and 4 bases at J, with 15 bases between. The CDR3 is 15 residues long.

This clonotype has at least ten counts. CDR3 bases: TGCAGTGCCCCCGACAGGGTGGACCTCTACGAGCAGTACTTC. It yields the protein CSAPDRVDLYEQYF. The chain combines TRBV20-1 with TRBJ2-7; 7 nucleotides line up with TRBD1. The CDR3 is 14 residues long. J gave up 3 bases and V 6 bases, and 11 bases lay outside the gene matches. Germline V gene data show CDR1 as DFQATT and CDR2 as SNEGSKA (reference sequence).

This clonotype has a count of ten or more. The chain carries TRBV6-1 and TRBJ2-7; 8 bases agree with TRBD2. This CDR3 comprises 16 residues. Germline CDR1 MNHNS, CDR2 SASEGT. V shed 6 bases, J shed 5 bases, and the junction held 15 bases outside the gene matches. CDR3 sequence reads: CASRPRGAGGPNEQYF. Written as DNA, the CDR3 is TGTGCCAGCAGACCTCGGGGGGCGGGAGGCCCTAACGAGCAGTACTTC.

The chain employs TRBV3-1 and TRBJ1-3; D might be TRBD1 (5 bases). Deletions cut 3 bases from V and 2 bases from J, with 5 bases between. The CDR3 runs to 13 residues. The germline CDR1 and CDR2 sequences are LGHDT and YNNKEL (reference sequence). CDR3 sequence: CASSQGAGNTIYF. The CDR3 coding sequence is TGTGCCAGCAGCCAGGGGGCTGGAAACACCATATATTTT.

This clonotype was counted a few times. This chain uses TRBV20-1 with TRBJ2-5; 7 positions agree with TRBD2. CDR3 size: 14 residues. V was clipped by 1 base and J by 4 bases; unmatched bases: 6. Germline-derived CDR1 and CDR2 are DFQATT and SNEGSKA (reference sequence). This CDR3 reads CSARVSLAGETQYF. CDR3 bases: TGCAGTGCTAGAGTTTCGTTAGCGGGAGAGACCCAGTACTTC.

This clonotype was recorded many times. V usage is TRBV28 and J usage is TRBJ2-5, with TRBD2 matching over 7 bases. In germline, CDR1 is MDHEN, CDR2 SYDVKM. Trimming took 3 bases from V and 3 from J; bases not matched to a gene: 10. This CDR3 comprises 16 residues. CDR3 protein: CASSFFSGRGEETQYF. CDR3 DNA: TGTGCCAGCAGTTTTTTCTCTGGGAGGGGCGAAGAGACCCAGTACTTC.

This clonotype was seen only a few times. The chain couples TRBV28 to TRBJ2-7, with D maybe TRBD1 (5 bases). CDR3 length equals 15 residues. The germline V gene encodes CDR1 MDHEN and CDR2 SYDVKM. The germline V and J ends were trimmed by 5 bases and 2 bases, with 16 bases remaining between them. The CDR3 region is CASSPVGRTTYEQYF. The CDR3 region has the DNA TGTGCCAGCAGTCCGGTGGGCAGGACAACCTACGAGCAGTACTTC.

This clonotype was detected ten times or more. This sequence joins TRBV6-1 and TRBJ2-7, with 7 bases fitting TRBD2. The length of the CDR3 is 14 residues. V gave up 6 bases and J gave up 0 bases; unmatched junction bases: 5. From germline, CDR1 is MNHNS and CDR2 SASEGT. CDR3 protein: CASSGTTRSYEQYF. The CDR3 nucleotides read TGTGCCAGCAGCGGGACTACTCGCTCCTACGAGCAGTACTTC.

This chain uses TRBV5-1 with TRBJ1-1, with 7 bases matching TRBD1. The germline V gene has CDR1 SGHRS and CDR2 YFSETQ. CDR3 length: 14 amino acids. The V segment lost 4 bases and the J segment 4 bases; nucleotides outside the gene matches: 7. Here the CDR3 reads CASSPGQQATEAFF. CDR3 DNA sequence: TGCGCCAGCAGCCCGGGACAGCAGGCCACTGAAGCTTTCTTT.

V is TRBV6-1 and J is TRBJ1-5; D possibly corresponds to TRBD1 (6 bases). The V end lost 7 bases, the J end lost 1 base, and 17 bases lay between the germline ends. The CDR3 length is 16 residues. In germline, CDR1 is MNHNS, CDR2 SASEGT. The chain's CDR3 is CASTITGQRSNQPQHF. The CDR3 DNA reads TGTGCCAGCACCATAACCGGACAGAGGAGCAATCAGCCCCAGCATTTT.